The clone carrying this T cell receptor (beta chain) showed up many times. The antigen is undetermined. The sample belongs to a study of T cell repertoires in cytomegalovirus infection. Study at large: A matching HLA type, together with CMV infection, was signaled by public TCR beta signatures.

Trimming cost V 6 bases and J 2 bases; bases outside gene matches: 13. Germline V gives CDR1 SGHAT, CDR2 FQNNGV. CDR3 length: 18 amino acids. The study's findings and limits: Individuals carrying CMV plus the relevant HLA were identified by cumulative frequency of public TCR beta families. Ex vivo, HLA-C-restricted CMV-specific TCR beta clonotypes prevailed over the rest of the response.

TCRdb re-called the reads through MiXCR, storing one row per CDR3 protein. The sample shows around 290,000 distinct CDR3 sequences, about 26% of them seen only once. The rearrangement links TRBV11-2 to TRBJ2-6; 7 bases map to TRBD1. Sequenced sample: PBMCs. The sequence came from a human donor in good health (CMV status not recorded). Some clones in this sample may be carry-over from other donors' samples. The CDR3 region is CASSYRRQGGPGANVLTF. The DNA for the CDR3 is TGTGCCAGCAGTTACAGACGACAGGGTGGTCCTGGGGCCAACGTCCTGACTTTC.